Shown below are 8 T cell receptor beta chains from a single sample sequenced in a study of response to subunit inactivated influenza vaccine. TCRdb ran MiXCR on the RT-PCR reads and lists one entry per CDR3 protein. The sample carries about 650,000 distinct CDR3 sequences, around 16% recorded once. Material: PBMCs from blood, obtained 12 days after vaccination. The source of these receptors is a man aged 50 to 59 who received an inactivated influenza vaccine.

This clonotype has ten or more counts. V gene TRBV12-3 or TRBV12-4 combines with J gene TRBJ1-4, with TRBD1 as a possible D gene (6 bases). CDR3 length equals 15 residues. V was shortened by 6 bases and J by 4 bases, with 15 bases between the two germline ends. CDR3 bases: TGTGCCAGCAGGCTCGGACAGAGGGATAATGAAAAACTGTTTTTT. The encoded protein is CASRLGQRDNEKLFF.

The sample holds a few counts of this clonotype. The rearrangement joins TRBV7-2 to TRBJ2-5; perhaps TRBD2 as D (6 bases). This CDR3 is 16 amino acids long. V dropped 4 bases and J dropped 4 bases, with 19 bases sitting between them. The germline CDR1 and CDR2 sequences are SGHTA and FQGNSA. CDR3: CASSSGVGRGPETQYF. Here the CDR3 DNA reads TGTGCCAGCAGCTCGGGCGTCGGGCGGGGCCCAGAGACCCAGTACTTC.

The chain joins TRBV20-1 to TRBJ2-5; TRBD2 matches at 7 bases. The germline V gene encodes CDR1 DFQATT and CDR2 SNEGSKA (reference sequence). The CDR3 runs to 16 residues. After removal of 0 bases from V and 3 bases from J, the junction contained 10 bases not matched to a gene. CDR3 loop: CSAREALLREKETQYF. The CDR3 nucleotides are TGCAGTGCTAGAGAAGCCTTGTTGCGGGAGAAAGAGACCCAGTACTTC.

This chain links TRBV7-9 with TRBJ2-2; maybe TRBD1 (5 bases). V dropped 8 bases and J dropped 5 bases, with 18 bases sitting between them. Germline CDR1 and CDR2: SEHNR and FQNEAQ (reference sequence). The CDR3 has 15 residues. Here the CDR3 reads CASLSRQGSTGELFF. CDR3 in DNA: TGTGCCAGCCTATCGCGGCAGGGTAGTACCGGGGAGCTGTTTTTT.

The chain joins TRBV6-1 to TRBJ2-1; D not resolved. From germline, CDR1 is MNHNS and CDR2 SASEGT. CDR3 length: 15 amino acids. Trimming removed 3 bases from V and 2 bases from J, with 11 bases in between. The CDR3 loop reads CASSDGTLAYNEQFF. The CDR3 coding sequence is TGTGCCAGCAGTGACGGCACCCTAGCCTACAATGAGCAGTTCTTC.

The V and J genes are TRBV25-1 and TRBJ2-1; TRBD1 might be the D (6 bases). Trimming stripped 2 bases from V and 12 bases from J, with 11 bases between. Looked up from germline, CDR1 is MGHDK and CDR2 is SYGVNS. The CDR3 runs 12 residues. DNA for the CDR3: TGTGCCAGCAGTGAAAATAAAGGGGGGCAGTTCTTC. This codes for CASSENKGGQFF.

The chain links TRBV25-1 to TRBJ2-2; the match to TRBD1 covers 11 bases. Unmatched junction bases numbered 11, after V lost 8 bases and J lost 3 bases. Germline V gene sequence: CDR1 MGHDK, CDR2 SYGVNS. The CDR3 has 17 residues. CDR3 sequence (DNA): TGTGCCAGCGGGCCGGGACAGGGGGTTTCCGACACCGGGGAGCTGTTTTTT. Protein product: CASGPGQGVSDTGELFF.

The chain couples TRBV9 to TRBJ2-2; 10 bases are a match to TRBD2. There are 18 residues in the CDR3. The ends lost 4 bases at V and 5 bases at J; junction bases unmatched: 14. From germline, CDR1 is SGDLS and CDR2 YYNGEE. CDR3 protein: CASSSPLYGTSETGELFF. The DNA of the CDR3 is TGTGCCAGCAGCTCGCCCTTATACGGGACTAGCGAGACCGGGGAGCTGTTTTTT.